This T cell receptor beta chain was captured in a study of control samples from healthy donors and cancer patients. The assay was immunoSEQ multiplex PCR, and TCRdb's table has in-frame clones only and misses some. The table lists 76,000 or so clones, roughly 90% of them singletons. The source of this sequence is a woman in her fifties or sixties with colorectal cancer. Input material: PBMCs.

CDR3 amino acids: CASSDGTNNEKLFF. DNA of the CDR3: TGCGCCAGCAGCGACGGGACAAATAATGAAAAACTGTTTTTT. V usage is TRBV5-1 and J usage is TRBJ1-4, with TRBD1 as a possible D gene (6 bases). The CDR3 runs to 14 residues. Germline loops: CDR1 SGHRS, CDR2 YFSETQ. The V and J ends lost 4 bases and 4 bases respectively, with 11 bases between them.